What follows are 26 T cell receptor beta chains derived from one specimen sequenced in a study of blood T cell repertoires in COVID-19 (dated by TCRdb to 2018 to 2021). The library was produced with the immunoSEQ multiplex PCR assay. Entries here come from immuneACCESS through TCRdb and include only in-frame sequences with V and J called. Some clones fail to appear in such tables; in the studies checked, an unresolved V gene covers under half of the shortfall, and the cause of the remainder is unknown. Here the sample has roughly 210,000 clones; about 88% occur a single time. The top ten clonotypes cover roughly 1.7% of the sample. Sequencing was done on a sample of peripheral blood. The receptors come from an older man with acute or convalescent COVID-19.

The gene calls are TRBV11-2 and TRBJ1-1; D unresolved. CDR3 length: 13 residues. In germline, CDR1 is SGHAT, CDR2 FQNNGV. The ends were cut back, 5 bases at V and 4 bases at J, with 11 bases in the middle. The DNA of the CDR3 is TGTGCCAGCAGCCCAGGACTGACCACTGAAGCTTTCTTT. Its protein is CASSPGLTTEAFF. The complete variable domain, with remaining parts taken from reference TRBV11-2 and TRBJ1-1, reads EAGVAQSPRYKIIEKRQSVAFWCNPISGHATLYWYQQILGQGPKLLIQFQNNGVVDDSQLPKDRFSAERLKGVDSTLKIQPAKLEDSAVYLCASSPGLTTEAFFGQGTRLTVV.

Comments on this clone: Other DNA sequences in the sample encode the same CDR3. This chain connects TRBV2 to TRBJ2-1, with TRBD1 matching 7 bases. The CDR3 contains 14 residues. Looked up from germline, CDR1 is SNHLY and CDR2 is FYNNEI. V lost 7 bases to trimming and J lost 0 bases; unmatched junction nucleotides: 3. The DNA for the CDR3 is TGTGCCAGCAAAAGGGACAGCTCCTACAATGAGCAGTTCTTC. Its protein product is CASKRDSSYNEQFF. The full variable domain, rest sourced from reference TRBV2 and TRBJ2-1, is EPEVTQTPSHQVTQMGQEVILRCVPISNHLYFYWYRQILGQKVEFLVSFYNNEISEKSEIFDDQFSVERPDGSNFTLKIRSTKLEDSAMYFCASKRDSSYNEQFFGPGTRLTVL.

The chain joins TRBV25-1 to TRBJ2-2, with a possible D match to TRBD1 (5 bases). Per the germline V gene, CDR1 is MGHDK and CDR2 is SYGVNS. The CDR3 is 15 residues long. V lost 5 bases and J lost 1, with 11 bases in between. CDR3 sequence: CASSRTPRNTGELFF. The CDR3 DNA follows: TGTGCCAGCAGTCGGACACCCAGGAACACCGGGGAGCTGTTTTTT.

V gene TRBV9 combines with J gene TRBJ1-6, with D possibly TRBD1 on 5 matching bases. V gave up 2 bases and J gave up 6 bases, with 9 bases separating them. The CDR3 is 14 residues long. Germline CDR1 is SGDLS and CDR2 is YYNGEE. The CDR3 DNA follows: TGTGCCAGCAGCGTCGCCAGGGCTAATTCACCCCTCCACTTT. Residues: CASSVARANSPLHF.

The chain recombines TRBV5-1 with TRBJ2-3; 8 positions match TRBD2. The CDR3 runs 17 residues. V shed 4 bases, J shed 0 bases, and the junction held 10 bases outside the gene matches. From germline, CDR1 is SGHRS and CDR2 YFSETQ. The CDR3 nucleotides read TGCGCCAGCAGCGTCACCCCGGGAGGGGGGAGCACAGATACGCAGTATTTT. It codes for CASSVTPGGGSTDTQYF.

The chain joins TRBV24-1 to TRBJ2-1; tentatively, D is TRBD2 (6 bases). CDR3 size: 18 residues. V was cut by 2 bases and J by 7 bases, with 23 bases left in between. In germline, CDR1 is KGHDR, CDR2 SFDVKD. The CDR3 is CATSDSRRSGGPKNEQFF. In DNA, the CDR3 is TGTGCCACCAGTGATTCCCGACGGAGTGGAGGGCCCAAAAATGAGCAGTTCTTC.

The rearrangement links TRBV3-1 (or the pseudogene TRBV3-2) to TRBJ2-7; TRBD2 agrees at 8 bases. Trimming took 2 bases from V and 4 from J; bases not matched to a gene: 7. CDR1 is LGHDT and CDR2 is YNNKEL in the germline V gene (reference sequence). The CDR3 runs 15 residues. For the CDR3, the DNA is TGTGCCAGCAGCCAAAATCCAGCGGGAGAGTACGAGCAGTACTTC. Translation: CASSQNPAGEYEQYF.

This sequence joins TRBV2 and TRBJ2-7, with D maybe TRBD2 (5 bases). The V and J ends lost 8 bases and 7 bases respectively, with 18 bases between them. This CDR3 comprises 13 residues. Germline CDR1 reads SNHLY; CDR2 reads FYNNEI. CDR3 nucleotides: TGTGCCAGCTGTCCGGATGCCTCGGGGGAGCAGTACTTC. It codes for CASCPDASGEQYF.

V is TRBV28 and J is TRBJ1-2; D is perhaps TRBD1 (5 bases). With 11 bases removed from V and 6 bases from J, the gap between germline ends came to 16 bases. The CDR3 sequence is 12 residues long. Germline CDR1 MDHEN, CDR2 SYDVKM. The CDR3, as DNA: TGTGCCTCAGCTAACAGGAGACATGGCTACACCTTC. Protein: CASANRRHGYTF.

The chain is built from TRBV28 and TRBJ2-3; D perhaps matches TRBD1 (6 bases). CDR3 length equals 15 residues. The V gene lost 3 bases and the J gene lost 3 bases, with 13 bases spanning the gap. The germline V gene encodes CDR1 MDHEN and CDR2 SYDVKM. CDR3 DNA sequence: TGTGCCAGCAGTTTTGGGGGCATCGGTACAGATACGCAGTATTTT. This encodes CASSFGGIGTDTQYF.

Concerning this clone: A read error may produce the germline difference seen at one junction end. J is TRBJ2-7 and V is TRBV6-1; 9 positions match TRBD1. Looked up from germline, CDR1 is MNHNS and CDR2 is SASEGT. The CDR3 is 15 amino acids. The CDR3 protein is CASSKAGTGIYEQYF. The DNA for the CDR3 is TGTGCCAGCAGTAAAGCCGGGACAGGGATCTACGAGCAGTACTTC.

The chain is built from TRBV2 and TRBJ2-2, with no clear D. The V gene's germline CDR1 is SNHLY and CDR2 FYNNEI. With 6 bases removed from V and 0 bases from J, the gap between germline ends came to 17 bases. This CDR3 region has 17 residues. The DNA for the CDR3 is TGTGCCAGCAGGCCCCGGCTGAGACTCGCGAACACCGGGGAGCTGTTTTTT. Residues: CASRPRLRLANTGELFF.

The V gene is TRBV6-6, the J gene TRBJ2-7; tentatively, D is TRBD2 (6 bases). The CDR3 is 13 amino acids. Trimming cost V 5 bases and J 5 bases, with 13 bases left between them. Germline CDR1 and CDR2: MNHNY and SVGAGI (reference sequence). The CDR3 protein is CASSALARHEQYF. The CDR3 coding sequence is TGTGCCAGCAGTGCCCTAGCGAGGCACGAGCAGTACTTC.

This sequence joins TRBV10-3 and TRBJ2-7, with 7 bases aligning to TRBD2. Germline loops: CDR1 ENHRY, CDR2 SYGVKD. V lost 4 bases and J lost 4; bases outside the gene matches: 4. This CDR3 has 13 amino acids. The CDR3 nucleotides read TGTGCCATCAGTGGGGAGGGCCCTTACGAGCAGTACTTC. Translated, it gives CAISGEGPYEQYF.

This clone was seen ten or more times. The gene calls are TRBV28 and TRBJ1-5; 10 nucleotides match TRBD1. Germline lookup yields CDR1 MDHEN and CDR2 SYDVKM. Losses at the gene ends were 8 bases for V and 4 bases for J; bases not matched to a gene: 11. The CDR3 length is 16 residues. The CDR3 here is CASAVPGQGRNQPQHF. CDR3 DNA sequence: TGTGCCAGCGCCGTCCCGGGACAGGGGAGAAATCAGCCCCAGCATTTT.

The chain is built from TRBV6-1 and TRBJ1-2; D is unclear. In germline, CDR1 is MNHNS, CDR2 SASEGT. The V and J ends lost 1 base and 5 bases respectively, with 8 bases between them. The CDR3 has 13 residues. Here the CDR3 reads CASSEGQFYGYTF. Here the CDR3 DNA reads TGTGCCAGCAGTGAAGGTCAATTTTATGGCTACACCTTC.

The chain links TRBV19 to TRBJ2-7; a weak D match, TRBD1 (5 bases). The CDR3 has 17 amino acids. CDR1 LNHDA and CDR2 SQIVND come from the germline V gene (reference sequence). Trimming left V 6 bases short and J 3 bases short, with 24 bases between. The CDR3: CASSSWGSGSRVYEQYF. CDR3 DNA sequence: TGTGCCAGTAGCTCCTGGGGCAGTGGTTCTCGGGTCTACGAGCAGTACTTC.

The chain is built from TRBV5-1 and TRBJ2-5; 9 nucleotides agree with TRBD1. Germline assignment: CDR1 SGHRS and CDR2 YFSETQ. The trim removed 5 bases at V and 2 bases at J, leaving 7 bases unmatched. The length of the CDR3 is 15 residues. The CDR3 DNA follows: TGCGCCAGCAGTAAACAGGGGGCTGAGCAAGAGACCCAGTACTTC. Amino acids: CASSKQGAEQETQYF.

V usage is TRBV24-1 and J usage is TRBJ2-5, with D possibly being TRBD1 (5 bases). Germline-derived CDR1 and CDR2 are KGHDR and SFDVKD. The CDR3 spans 15 residues. V lost 3 bases and J 5 bases, leaving 15 bases between the germline ends. The CDR3 coding sequence is TGTGCCACCAGTGATCCTTTACAGGAACCGGAGACCCAGTACTTC. The encoded protein is CATSDPLQEPETQYF.

Remarks on this clone: Because the CDR3's place on the DNA is in doubt, the DNA is left out and the CDR3 is given as listed by TCRdb. CDR3 sequence reads: CASSQEAGSSTSGVKF. This chain connects TRBV3-1 (or the pseudogene TRBV3-2) to TRBJ2-7; TRBD2, the table's D call, lacks a check against the DNA. The CDR3 sequence runs 16 residues, both termini included. CDR1 and CDR2 (germline): LGHDT, YNNKEL (reference sequence).

The V call is TRBV29-1, the J call TRBJ2-5; no clear D gene. CDR3 size: 12 residues. Trimming removed 6 bases from V and 5 bases from J, with 13 bases in between. CDR1 and CDR2 (germline): SQVTM, ANQGSEA. CDR3 sequence (DNA): TGCAGCGTGCGCCCTAATGTGGAGACCCAGTACTTC. It is translated as CSVRPNVETQYF.

V and J are TRBV6-2 or TRBV6-3 and TRBJ1-2; D perhaps matches TRBD1 (5 bases). V gave up 0 bases and J gave up 3 bases, with 11 bases separating them. The length of the CDR3 is 15 residues. CDR1 is MNHEY, CDR2 SVGEGT, per germline. The CDR3 is CASSYSIQGYYGYTF. The CDR3 bases are TGTGCCAGCAGTTACTCTATCCAGGGATACTATGGCTACACCTTC.

The chain recombines TRBV19 with TRBJ1-3, with 7 bases fitting TRBD1. This CDR3 comprises 16 residues. Germline CDR1 and CDR2: LNHDA and SQIVND (reference sequence). V gave up 4 bases and J gave up 2 bases; unmatched junction bases: 8. The chain's CDR3 is CASSNHRGLAGNTIYF. The CDR3 DNA reads as TGTGCCAGTAGTAACCACAGGGGTCTGGCTGGAAACACCATATATTTT.

This sequence joins TRBV19 and TRBJ2-2; 12 positions match TRBD1. The V and J ends lost 7 bases and 1 base, in that order; junction bases with no gene match: 13. The CDR3 covers 19 residues. CDR1 LNHDA and CDR2 SQIVND come from the germline V gene (reference sequence). This CDR3 is CASTEGQGAIKKNTGELFF. CDR3 nucleotides: TGTGCCAGTACCGAGGGACAGGGGGCAATTAAGAAGAACACCGGGGAGCTGTTTTTT.

This clone was observed a few times. This chain joins TRBV27 and TRBJ2-7; 9 positions agree with TRBD2. The V and J ends lost 0 bases and 2 bases, in that order; junction bases with no gene match: 2. CDR3 size: 15 residues. Per the germline V gene, CDR1 is MNHEY and CDR2 is SMNVEV (reference sequence). The CDR3 DNA reads TGTGCCAGCAGTTTATCTAGCGGGAGACCCTACGAGCAGTACTTC. This codes for CASSLSSGRPYEQYF.

The gene calls are TRBV12-5 and TRBJ2-1; maybe TRBD1 (6 bases). The CDR3 contains 17 residues. Between the trimmed V and J ends, which lost 1 base and 3 bases, there was a span of 16 bases. Germline CDR1 LGHNT, CDR2 FRNRAP. The CDR3 nucleotides are TGTGCTAGTGGTTTGGGTGCCCAGGGGTCAGGCTACAATGAGCAGTTCTTC. This encodes CASGLGAQGSGYNEQFF.